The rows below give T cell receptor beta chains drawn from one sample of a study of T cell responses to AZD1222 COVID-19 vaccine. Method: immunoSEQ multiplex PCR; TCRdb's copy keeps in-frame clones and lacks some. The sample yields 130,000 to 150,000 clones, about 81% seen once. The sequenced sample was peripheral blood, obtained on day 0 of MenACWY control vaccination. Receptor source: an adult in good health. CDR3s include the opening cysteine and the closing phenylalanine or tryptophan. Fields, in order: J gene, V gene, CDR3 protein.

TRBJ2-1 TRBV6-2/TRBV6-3 CASSQTFITGLAGGEQFF
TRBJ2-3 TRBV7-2 CASSTSGGGDTQYF
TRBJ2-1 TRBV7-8 CASSLRREGIYNEQFF
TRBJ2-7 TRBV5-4 CASTLRGGPSYEQYF
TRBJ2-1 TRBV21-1 CASSKAGTRLYNEQFF
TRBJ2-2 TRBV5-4 CASSRGALRDTGELFF
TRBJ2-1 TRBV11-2 CASSFGLMEQFF
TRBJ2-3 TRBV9 CASSPSTDTQYF
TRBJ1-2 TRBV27 CASSLTTGGNYGYTF
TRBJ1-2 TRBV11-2 CASSSIRYFNYGYTF
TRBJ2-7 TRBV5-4 CASSRPGTGTPYEQYF
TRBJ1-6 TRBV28 CASIGTGNSPLHF
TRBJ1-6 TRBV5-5 CASSLVGDILNSPLHF
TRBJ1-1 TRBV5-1 CASSLRPGQSIMNTEAFF
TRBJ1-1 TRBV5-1 CASNPGQGTEAFF
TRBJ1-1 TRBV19 CASSIGGNTEAFF
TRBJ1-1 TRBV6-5 CASSGRAYTEAFF
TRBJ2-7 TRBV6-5 CASSVAGLSYEQYF
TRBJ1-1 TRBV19 CASSYTGTRTGGAFF
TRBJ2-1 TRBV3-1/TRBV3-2 CASSQVPGDEQFF
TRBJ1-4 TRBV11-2 CASSLGTEKLFF
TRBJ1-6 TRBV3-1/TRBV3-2 CASSQMTGPNSPLHF
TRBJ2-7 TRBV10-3 CAISDAGPSYEQYF
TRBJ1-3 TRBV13 CASRIGGSGNTIYF
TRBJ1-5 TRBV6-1 CASSEIFRTGSSHF
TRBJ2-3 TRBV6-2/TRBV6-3 CASSYLAGESTDTQYF
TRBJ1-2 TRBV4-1 CASSQDPLGGLYGYTF
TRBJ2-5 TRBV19 CASSIQATQYF
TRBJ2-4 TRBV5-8 CASSPSGLAKNIQYF
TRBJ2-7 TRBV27 CASRGHYEQYF
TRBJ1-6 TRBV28 CASRDSASPLHF
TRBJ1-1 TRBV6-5 CASSYIRGSEAFF
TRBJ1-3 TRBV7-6 CASSTHGLTSGNTIYF
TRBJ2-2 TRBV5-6 CASRLSGGNTGELFF
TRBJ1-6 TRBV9 CASSVNGSSDYHHNSPLHF
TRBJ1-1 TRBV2 CASTMGGIMNTEAFF
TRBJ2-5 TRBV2 CASRIASETQYF
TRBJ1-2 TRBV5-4 CASSPQGPMNYGYTF
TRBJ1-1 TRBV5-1 CASSFSGQGNTEAFF
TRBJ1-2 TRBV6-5 CASSKPYGYTF
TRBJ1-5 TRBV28 CASATGGLGDYSNQPQHF
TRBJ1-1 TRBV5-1 CASSLGWGEGNTEAFF
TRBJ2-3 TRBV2 CASSELAGGPEDTQYF
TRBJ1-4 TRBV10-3 CAIRRDRNEKLFF
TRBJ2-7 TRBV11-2 CASSLGDRAGEQYF
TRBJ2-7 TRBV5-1 CASSEVVRGEQYF
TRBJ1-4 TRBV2 CASSSEGITNEKLFF
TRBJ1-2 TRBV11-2 CASSLDLGGGDYGYTF
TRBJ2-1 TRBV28 CASSLSLLPITEQFF